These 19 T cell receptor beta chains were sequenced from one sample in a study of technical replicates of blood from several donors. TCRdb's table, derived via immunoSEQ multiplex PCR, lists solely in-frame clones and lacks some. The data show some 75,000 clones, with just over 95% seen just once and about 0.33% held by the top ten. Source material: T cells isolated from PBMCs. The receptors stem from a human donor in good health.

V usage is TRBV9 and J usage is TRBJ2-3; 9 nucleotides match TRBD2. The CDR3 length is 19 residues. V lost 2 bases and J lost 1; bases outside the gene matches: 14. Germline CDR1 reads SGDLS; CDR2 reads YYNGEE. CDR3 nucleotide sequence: TGTGCCAGCAGCGTCCGAGGACAGAGATTAGCGGGAGGCACAGATACGCAGTATTTT. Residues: CASSVRGQRLAGGTDTQYF.

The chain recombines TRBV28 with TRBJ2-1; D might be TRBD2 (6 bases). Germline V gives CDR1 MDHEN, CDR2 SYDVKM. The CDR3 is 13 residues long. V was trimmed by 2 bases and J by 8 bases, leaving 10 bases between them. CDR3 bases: TGTGCCAGCAGTTTACTAGCGAGGTATGAGCAGTTCTTC. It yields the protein CASSLLARYEQFF.

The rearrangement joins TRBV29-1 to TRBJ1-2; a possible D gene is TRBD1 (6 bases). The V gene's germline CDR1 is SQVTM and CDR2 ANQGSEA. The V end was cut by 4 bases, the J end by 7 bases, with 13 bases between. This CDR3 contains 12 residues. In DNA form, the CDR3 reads TGCAGCGTTGGTGGGGGCATCTCTGGCTACACCTTC. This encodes CSVGGGISGYTF.

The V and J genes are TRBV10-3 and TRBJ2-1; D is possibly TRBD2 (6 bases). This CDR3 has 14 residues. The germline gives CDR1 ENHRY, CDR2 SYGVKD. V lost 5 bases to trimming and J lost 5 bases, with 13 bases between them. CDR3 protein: CAISRGRIDNEQFF. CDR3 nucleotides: TGTGCCATCAGTAGAGGGAGGATCGACAATGAGCAGTTCTTC.

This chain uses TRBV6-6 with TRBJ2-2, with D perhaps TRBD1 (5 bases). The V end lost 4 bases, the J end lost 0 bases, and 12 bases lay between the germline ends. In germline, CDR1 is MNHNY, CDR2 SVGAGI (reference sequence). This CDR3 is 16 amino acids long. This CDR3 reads CASSFRVGANTGELFF. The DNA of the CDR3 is TGTGCCAGCAGTTTCAGGGTAGGGGCGAACACCGGGGAGCTGTTTTTT.

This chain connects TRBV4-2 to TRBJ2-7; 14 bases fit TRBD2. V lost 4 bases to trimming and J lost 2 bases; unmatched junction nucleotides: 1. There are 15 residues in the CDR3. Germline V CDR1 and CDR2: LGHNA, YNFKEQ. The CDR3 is CASSLTSGRAYEQYF. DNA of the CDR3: TGTGCCAGCAGCCTGACTAGCGGGAGGGCCTACGAGCAGTACTTC.

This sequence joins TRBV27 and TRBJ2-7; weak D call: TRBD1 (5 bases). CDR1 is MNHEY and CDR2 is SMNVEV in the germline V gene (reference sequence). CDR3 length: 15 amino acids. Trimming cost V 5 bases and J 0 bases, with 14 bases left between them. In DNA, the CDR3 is TGTGCCAGCAGTCCTTCGCAGGGATTCTCCTACGAGCAGTACTTC. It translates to CASSPSQGFSYEQYF.

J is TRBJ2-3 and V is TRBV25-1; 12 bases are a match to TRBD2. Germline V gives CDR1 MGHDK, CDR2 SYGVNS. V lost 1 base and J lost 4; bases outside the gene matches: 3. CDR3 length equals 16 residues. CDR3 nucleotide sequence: TGTGCCAGCAGTGAATTGGGACTAGCGGGTTCAGATACGCAGTATTTT. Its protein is CASSELGLAGSDTQYF.

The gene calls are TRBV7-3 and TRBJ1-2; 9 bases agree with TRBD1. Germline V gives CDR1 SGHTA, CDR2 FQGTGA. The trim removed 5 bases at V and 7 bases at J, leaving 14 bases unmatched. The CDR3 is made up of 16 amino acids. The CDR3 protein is CASSQNLGTGYGGYTF. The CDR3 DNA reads TGTGCCAGCAGCCAGAACCTGGGGACAGGGTATGGTGGCTACACCTTC.

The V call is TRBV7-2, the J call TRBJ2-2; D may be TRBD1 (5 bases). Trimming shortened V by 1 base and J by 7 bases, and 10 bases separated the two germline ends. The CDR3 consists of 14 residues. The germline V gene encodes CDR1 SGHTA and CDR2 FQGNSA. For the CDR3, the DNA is TGTGCCAGCAGCTTAGGGGTGGGGCGCGGGGAGCTGTTTTTT. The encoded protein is CASSLGVGRGELFF.

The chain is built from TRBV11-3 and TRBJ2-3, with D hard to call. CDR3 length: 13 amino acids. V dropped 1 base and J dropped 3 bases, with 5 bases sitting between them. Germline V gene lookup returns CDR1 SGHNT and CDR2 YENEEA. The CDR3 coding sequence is TGTGCCAGCAGCTTAGTACAGACAGATACGCAGTATTTT. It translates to CASSLVQTDTQYF. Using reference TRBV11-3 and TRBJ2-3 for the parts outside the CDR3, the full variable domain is EAGVVQSPRYKIIEKKQPVAFWCNPISGHNTLYWYLQNLGQGPELLIRYENEEAVDDSQLPKDRFSAERLKGVDSTLKIQPAELGDSAVYLCASSLVQTDTQYFGPGTRLTVL.

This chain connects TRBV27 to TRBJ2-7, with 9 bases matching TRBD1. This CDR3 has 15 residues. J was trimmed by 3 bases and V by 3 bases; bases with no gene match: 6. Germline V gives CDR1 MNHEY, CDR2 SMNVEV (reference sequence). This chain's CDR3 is CASSFGTGFVYEQYF. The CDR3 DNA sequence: TGTGCCAGCAGTTTTGGGACAGGGTTTGTCTACGAGCAGTACTTC.

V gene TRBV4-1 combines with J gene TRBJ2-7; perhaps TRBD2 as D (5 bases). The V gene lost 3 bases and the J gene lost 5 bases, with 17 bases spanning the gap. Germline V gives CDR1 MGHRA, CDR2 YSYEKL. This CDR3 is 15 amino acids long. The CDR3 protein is CASSHSPSGVHEQYF. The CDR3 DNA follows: TGCGCCAGCAGCCACAGTCCGTCCGGGGTCCACGAGCAGTACTTC.

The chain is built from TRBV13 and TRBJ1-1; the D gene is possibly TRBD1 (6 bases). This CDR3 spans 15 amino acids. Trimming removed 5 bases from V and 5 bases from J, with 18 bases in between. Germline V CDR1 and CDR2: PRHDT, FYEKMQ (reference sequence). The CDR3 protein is CASSRGGEGETEAFF. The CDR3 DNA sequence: TGTGCCAGCAGCCGGGGGGGCGAGGGGGAGACTGAAGCTTTCTTT.

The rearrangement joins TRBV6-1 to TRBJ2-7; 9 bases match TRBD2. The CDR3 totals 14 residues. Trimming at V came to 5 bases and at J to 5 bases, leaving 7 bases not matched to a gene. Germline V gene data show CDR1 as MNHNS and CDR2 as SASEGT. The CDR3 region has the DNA TGTGCCAGCAGTATCGAGCGGGAGGTCGACGAGCAGTACTTC. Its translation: CASSIEREVDEQYF.

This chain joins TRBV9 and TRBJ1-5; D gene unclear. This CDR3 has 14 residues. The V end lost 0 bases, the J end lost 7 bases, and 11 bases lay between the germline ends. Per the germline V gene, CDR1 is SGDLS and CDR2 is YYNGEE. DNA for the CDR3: TGTGCCAGCAGCGTAGGCAGGTCTGGACAGCCCCAGCATTTT. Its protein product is CASSVGRSGQPQHF.

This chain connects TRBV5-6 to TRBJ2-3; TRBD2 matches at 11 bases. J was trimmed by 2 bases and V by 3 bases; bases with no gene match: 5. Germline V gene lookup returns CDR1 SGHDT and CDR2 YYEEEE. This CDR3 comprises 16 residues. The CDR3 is CASSSGTSGFTDTQYF. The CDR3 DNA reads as TGTGCCAGCAGCTCCGGGACTAGCGGTTTCACAGATACGCAGTATTTT.

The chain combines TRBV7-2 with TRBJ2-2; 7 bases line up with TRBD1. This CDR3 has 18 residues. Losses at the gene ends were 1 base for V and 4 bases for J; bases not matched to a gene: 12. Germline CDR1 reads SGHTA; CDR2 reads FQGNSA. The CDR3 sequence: CASSLEGLDREGTGELFF. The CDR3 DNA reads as TGTGCCAGCAGCTTAGAAGGATTAGACAGGGAAGGCACCGGGGAGCTGTTTTTT.

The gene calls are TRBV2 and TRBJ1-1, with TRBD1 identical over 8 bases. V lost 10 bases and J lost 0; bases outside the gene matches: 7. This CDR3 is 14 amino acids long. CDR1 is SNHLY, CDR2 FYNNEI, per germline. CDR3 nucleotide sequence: TGTGCCATTGTGGACAGGGCCATGAACACTGAAGCTTTCTTT. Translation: CAIVDRAMNTEAFF.